This T cell receptor (beta chain) was obtained from a study of a mutant IDH1 vaccine in newly diagnosed glioma. Study as a whole: Patients were given eight vaccinations, scheduled in weeks 1, 3, 5, 7, 11, 15, 19 and 23. Treated patients had a mean age of around 40 years and a sex split that was approximately 62% male and about 40% female. Patients previously underwent radiotherapy, temozolomide, or both, and most underwent both. Study-level points and caveats: The vaccine induced immune responses, and these occurred in about 93% of patients.

Profiled with immunoSEQ multiplex PCR; TCRdb holds only in-frame clones, not every one. This table has over 45,000 clones, 84% appearing once. A remark on this clone: The antigen remains undetermined.

Described time point: week 5, during vaccination. Each dose of the vaccine consisted of 300 ug of mutant IDH1 20-mer peptide, with topical imiquimod. V shed 4 bases, J shed 5 bases, and the junction held 7 bases outside the gene matches. The CDR3 totals 14 residues. The germline CDR1 and CDR2 sequences are SGHTA and FQGNSA. The sample here was PBMCs, taken from a glioma patient whose treatment included an IDH1 peptide vaccine. This sequence joins TRBV7-2 and TRBJ2-7, with 8 bases matching TRBD1. This clonotype was sampled from a woman aged 45-65 years with glioma. CDR3 sequence reads: CASSWRTGSDEQYF. CDR3 sequence (DNA): TGTGCCAGCAGCTGGCGGACAGGGTCGGACGAGCAGTACTTC.